The 8 T cell receptor beta chains below were found in one sample sequenced in a study of shared clonotypes between healthy human individuals. The method was immunoSEQ multiplex PCR; TCRdb's version includes in-frame clones alone and lacks a portion of them. The sample consists of 950,000 to 1,300,000 clones, under 80% of them appearing once. Sequencing was performed on memory CD4+ T cells sorted from blood. Subset denoted: CD45RA-negative fraction. All receptors derive from a man aged 18 to 30 in good health.

CDR3 DNA sequence: TGTGCCAGCGGGGAACAGGGGGTCCACGAGCAGTACTTC. Translating it yields CASGEQGVHEQYF. This sequence joins TRBV25-1 and TRBJ2-7; 8 nucleotides agree with TRBD1. Germline assignment: CDR1 MGHDK and CDR2 SYGVNS. The CDR3 is 13 amino acids. The trim removed 8 bases at V and 5 bases at J, leaving 8 bases unmatched.

On this clone: A junction end diverges from the germline sequence, so it may reflect a read error. V is TRBV10-3 and J is TRBJ2-1; tentatively, D is TRBD1 or TRBD2 (7 bases each). CDR3 length equals 12 residues. Germline V gives CDR1 ENHRY, CDR2 SYGVKD. For the CDR3, the DNA is TGTGCCGTCAGGGGGGGATACAATGAGCAGTTCTTC. Amino acids: CAVRGGYNEQFF.

The rearrangement links TRBV19 to TRBJ1-5, with D perhaps matching TRBD1 (6 bases). The V gene's germline CDR1 is LNHDA and CDR2 SQIVND (reference sequence). V lost 1 base and J lost 6, with 13 bases in between. There are 15 residues in the CDR3. Here the CDR3 DNA reads TGTGCCAGTAGTATAGCGGGGACAAGCTTTCAGCCCCAGCATTTT. This codes for CASSIAGTSFQPQHF.

Only a few counts were recorded for this clone. The chain recombines TRBV30 with TRBJ2-7; 9 bases agree with TRBD2. Per germline, CDR1 GTSNPN and CDR2 SVGIG (reference sequence). Losses at the gene ends were 1 base for V and 4 bases for J; bases not matched to a gene: 5. This CDR3 has 14 amino acids. The chain's CDR3 is CAWSETSGLYEQYF. The CDR3 nucleotides are TGTGCCTGGAGTGAGACTAGCGGATTGTACGAGCAGTACTTC.

The rearrangement uses TRBV11-3 and TRBJ2-1; a weak D match, TRBD2 (5 bases). Trimming removed 1 base at V and 4 bases at J, with 11 bases between. CDR3 length: 15 residues. Germline lookup yields CDR1 SGHNT and CDR2 YENEEA. CDR3 nucleotide sequence: TGTGCCAGCAGCTTAGGACTAACAGATTACAATGAGCAGTTCTTC. Translating gives CASSLGLTDYNEQFF. The whole variable domain, remainder taken from reference TRBV11-3 and TRBJ2-1, is EAGVVQSPRYKIIEKKQPVAFWCNPISGHNTLYWYLQNLGQGPELLIRYENEEAVDDSQLPKDRFSAERLKGVDSTLKIQPAELGDSAVYLCASSLGLTDYNEQFFGPGTRLTVL.

The V gene is TRBV30, the J gene TRBJ2-4; D remains unclear. Germline CDR1 GTSNPN, CDR2 SVGIG (reference sequence). This CDR3 spans 10 amino acids. V dropped 2 bases and J dropped 15 bases, with 11 bases sitting between them. The CDR3 spells CAWSSRRWYF. The CDR3 nucleotides are TGTGCCTGGAGTTCGCGCAGATGGTACTTC.

The chain has TRBV5-1 and TRBJ1-5; 7 nucleotides match TRBD1. The CDR3 is made up of 14 amino acids. Germline CDR1 and CDR2: SGHRS and YFSETQ. Unmatched junction bases numbered 6, after V lost 5 bases and J lost 4 bases. CDR3 sequence: CASSAGGQNQPQHF. CDR3 sequence (DNA): TGCGCCAGCAGTGCAGGGGGACAGAATCAGCCCCAGCATTTT.

The chain couples TRBV2 to TRBJ1-6; D gene unclear. This CDR3 contains 17 residues. The V gene's germline CDR1 is SNHLY and CDR2 FYNNEI. V lost 2 bases and J lost 5, with 16 bases in between. This CDR3 reads CASSERIWKANNSPLHF. The CDR3 coding sequence is TGTGCCAGCAGTGAAAGGATTTGGAAAGCCAATAATTCACCCCTCCACTTT.